The 30 T cell receptor beta chains listed next were all sequenced from one sample in a study of T cell responses to AZD1222 COVID-19 vaccine. Sequencing used immunoSEQ multiplex PCR; TCRdb keeps in-frame clones, though not all of them. The sample holds 100,000 to 150,000 clones, approximately 90% seen once. This specimen was peripheral blood, taken 28 days after the second AZD1222 dose. Receptors originate from an adult who received the AZD1222 COVID-19 vaccine.

This chain uses TRBV18 with TRBJ2-5, with TRBD1 identical over 8 bases. The CDR3 covers 17 residues. Trimming at V came to 3 bases and at J to 2 bases, leaving 11 bases not matched to a gene. Germline CDR1 and CDR2: KGHSH and LQKENI. The CDR3 protein is CASSPPAPGDRQETQYF. In nucleotides, the CDR3 is TGTGCCAGCTCACCGCCCGCGCCTGGGGACAGGCAAGAGACCCAGTACTTC.

The chain has TRBV19 and TRBJ1-4; 8 bases map to TRBD1. The CDR3 loop spans 14 amino acids. CDR1 LNHDA and CDR2 SQIVND come from the germline V gene (reference sequence). V was pared by 2 bases and J by 13 bases, with 9 bases of the junction left unmatched. The CDR3 nucleotides are TGTGCCAGTAGTATATCAGGACAGGGCTTCCGACTGTTTTTT. Translating it yields CASSISGQGFRLFF.

This sequence joins TRBV14 and TRBJ2-7, with D possibly TRBD1 on 5 matching bases. CDR1 is SGHDN and CDR2 is FVKESK in the germline V gene. V lost 2 bases and J 5 bases, leaving 13 bases between the germline ends. The CDR3 runs to 14 residues. The DNA for the CDR3 is TGTGCCAGCAGCCAATTGGCAGGGTCCCACGAGCAGTACTTC. Its protein product is CASSQLAGSHEQYF.

V is TRBV7-9 and J is TRBJ2-3; D might be TRBD2 (5 bases). Trimming took 5 bases from V and 11 from J, leaving 23 bases between them. The germline V gene encodes CDR1 SEHNR and CDR2 FQNEAQ (reference sequence). This CDR3 has 15 residues. CDR3 in DNA: TGTGCCAGCAGCCCTAAGATGAGCCCAAGAGGACTGCAGTATTTT. It translates to CASSPKMSPRGLQYF.

This chain uses TRBV30 with TRBJ1-5; D remains ambiguous. This CDR3 is 14 amino acids long. Germline V gives CDR1 GTSNPN, CDR2 SVGIG (reference sequence). With 1 base removed from V and 4 bases from J, the gap between germline ends came to 11 bases. The chain's CDR3 is CAWSAAGSNQPQHF. The DNA for the CDR3 is TGTGCCTGGAGTGCGGCAGGCTCGAATCAGCCCCAGCATTTT.

The genes are TRBV10-3 and TRBJ2-7, with D perhaps matching TRBD2 (5 bases). Looked up from germline, CDR1 is ENHRY and CDR2 is SYGVKD. V shed 4 bases and J shed 1 base, with 14 bases lying between them. The CDR3 contains 15 residues. The CDR3 is CAISGTDFTSYEQYF. Written as DNA, the CDR3 is TGTGCCATCAGTGGGACGGACTTCACTTCCTACGAGCAGTACTTC.

This chain links TRBV11-2 with TRBJ2-1; D not resolved. CDR3 size: 10 residues. The germline V and J ends were trimmed by 4 bases and 5 bases, with 0 bases remaining between them. CDR1 is SGHAT and CDR2 is FQNNGV in the germline V gene. CDR3 region: CASSYNEQFF. CDR3 DNA sequence: TGTGCCAGCAGCTACAATGAGCAGTTCTTC.

The chain recombines TRBV2 with TRBJ1-2; 7 positions agree with TRBD1. Germline CDR1 SNHLY, CDR2 FYNNEI. This CDR3 region has 14 residues. Unmatched junction bases numbered 9, after V lost 5 bases and J lost 6 bases. CDR3 amino acids: CASSPWEGADGYTF. The CDR3 DNA reads as TGTGCCAGCAGTCCCTGGGAGGGGGCGGATGGCTACACCTTC.

The chain combines TRBV4-1 with TRBJ1-2; D might be TRBD1 (6 bases). V was cut by 2 bases and J by 7 bases, with 17 bases left in between. Germline CDR1 is MGHRA and CDR2 is YSYEKL. The CDR3 has 15 amino acids. The CDR3 DNA reads TGCGCCAGCAGCCAATTCGGTGGGGGGGCAGGTGGCTACACCTTC. It yields the protein CASSQFGGGAGGYTF.

The J gene is TRBJ1-4, the V gene TRBV7-2; D remains ambiguous. V lost 4 bases to trimming and J lost 2 bases, with 2 bases between them. This CDR3 spans 12 amino acids. Per germline, CDR1 SGHTA and CDR2 FQGNSA. This CDR3 is CASSSTNEKLFF. In DNA, the CDR3 is TGTGCCAGCAGCTCTACTAATGAAAAACTGTTTTTT.

The chain links TRBV21-1 to TRBJ2-3. TRBV21-1 is labeled a pseudogene. The CDR3 runs to 11 residues. The chain's CDR3 is CASSNTDTQYF. CDR3 DNA sequence: TGTGCCAGCAGCAACACAGATACGCAGTATTTT.

The rearrangement links TRBV6-5 to TRBJ2-3; 8 bases are a match to TRBD1. The CDR3 is 14 amino acids. V trimming: 6 bases; J trimming: 5 bases; junction bases outside the gene matches: 7. From germline, CDR1 is MNHEY and CDR2 SVGAGI. The CDR3 here is CASRPGQAIDTQYF. Here the CDR3 DNA reads TGTGCCAGCAGACCGGGACAGGCGATAGATACGCAGTATTTT.

This clone was seen just once. The chain recombines TRBV5-8 with TRBJ2-7; D is uncertain. This CDR3 is 11 amino acids long. The germline V gene has CDR1 SGHTS and CDR2 YDEGEE. V lost 4 bases and J 2 bases, leaving 4 bases between the germline ends. The CDR3 DNA is TGTGCCAGCAGCCGGACCTACGAGCAGTACTTC. Translated, it gives CASSRTYEQYF.

The J gene is TRBJ2-2, the V gene TRBV24-1; 7 bases agree with TRBD2. The germline CDR1 and CDR2 sequences are KGHDR and SFDVKD. This CDR3 comprises 16 residues. Trimming took 9 bases from V and 6 from J; bases not matched to a gene: 15. CDR3 sequence: CATEDRGRGRAGELFF. The CDR3 DNA reads TGTGCCACCGAAGACCGGGGGAGGGGACGGGCCGGGGAGCTGTTTTTT.

The count of this clone is one. This sequence joins TRBV3-1 (or the pseudogene TRBV3-2) and TRBJ1-2, with 9 bases aligning to TRBD1. The CDR3 covers 15 residues. Germline trimming cut 1 base from V and 7 bases from J; bases unmatched to any gene: 7. Germline V gives CDR1 LGHDT, CDR2 YNNKEL (reference sequence). CDR3: CASSQGWDRDVGYTF. CDR3 DNA sequence: TGTGCCAGCAGCCAAGGATGGGACAGGGACGTTGGCTACACCTTC.

Worth noting for this clone: The sample holds other DNA sequences that translate to the same CDR3. The V and J genes are TRBV5-1 and TRBJ1-1, with D hard to call. The germline V and J ends were trimmed by 0 bases and 3 bases, with 9 bases remaining between them. From germline, CDR1 is SGHRS and CDR2 YFSETQ. The CDR3 contains 14 residues. CDR3 sequence: CASSLAGRDTEAFF. In DNA form, the CDR3 reads TGCGCCAGCAGCTTGGCCGGGCGGGACACTGAAGCTTTCTTT. Based on the CDR3 plus reference TRBV5-1 and TRBJ1-1, the full variable domain is KAGVTQTPRYLIKTRGQQVTLSCSPISGHRSVSWYQQTPGQGLQFLFEYFSETQRNKGNFPGRFSGRQFSNSRSEMNVSTLELGDSALYLCASSLAGRDTEAFFGQGTRLTVV.

The chain couples TRBV7-9 to TRBJ1-1; 10 nucleotides line up with TRBD1. The CDR3 sequence is 15 residues long. V dropped 6 bases and J dropped 2; count of bases not matched to a gene: 6. Germline V lookup: CDR1 SEHNR, CDR2 FQNEAQ (reference sequence). The CDR3 sequence is CASSLATGGNTEAFF. CDR3 nucleotides: TGTGCCAGCAGTCTAGCGACAGGGGGCAACACTGAAGCTTTCTTT.

V is TRBV27 and J is TRBJ2-7; D may be TRBD2 (6 bases). The V and J ends lost 6 bases and 0 bases respectively, with 18 bases between them. The CDR3 loop spans 16 amino acids. Germline lookup yields CDR1 MNHEY and CDR2 SMNVEV (reference sequence). The CDR3 loop is CASSLTQLATSYEQYF. The CDR3 DNA reads as TGTGCCAGCAGCTTAACTCAACTAGCCACCTCCTACGAGCAGTACTTC.

The V gene is TRBV27, the J gene TRBJ2-3; 7 positions agree with TRBD2. CDR1 and CDR2 from the germline V gene are MNHEY and SMNVEV (reference sequence). The CDR3 consists of 15 residues. V shed 8 bases and J 1 base; nucleotides not matched to a gene: 9. This chain's CDR3 is CASRRGERGTDTQYF. The CDR3 DNA reads TGTGCCAGCCGTCGGGGGGAGCGGGGCACAGATACGCAGTATTTT.

A few counts support this clone. The rearrangement links TRBV28 to TRBJ1-4, with 7 bases matching TRBD1. The CDR3 contains 17 residues. Germline V gene sequence: CDR1 MDHEN, CDR2 SYDVKM. V shed 4 bases, J shed 7 bases, and the junction held 15 bases outside the gene matches. CDR3 protein: CASSSRYIGGRGEKLFF. CDR3 DNA: TGTGCCAGCAGTTCCCGATATATAGGGGGCAGAGGTGAAAAACTGTTTTTT. Complete variable domain (other parts from reference TRBV28 and TRBJ1-4): DVKVTQSSRYLVKRTGEKVFLECVQDMDHENMFWYRQDPGLGLRLIYFSYDVKMKEKGDIPEGYSVSREKKERFSLILESASTNQTSMYLCASSSRYIGGRGEKLFFGSGTQLSVL.

This chain uses TRBV28 with TRBJ1-5; TRBD1 is a possible D gene (6 bases). Germline CDR1 is MDHEN and CDR2 is SYDVKM. V was shortened by 6 bases and J by 0 bases, with 18 bases between the two germline ends. The CDR3 is 17 amino acids. Here the CDR3 reads CASSEIWTVNSNQPQHF. The CDR3, as DNA: TGTGCCAGCAGCGAAATATGGACAGTCAATAGCAATCAGCCCCAGCATTTT.

The chain links TRBV5-1 to TRBJ1-1; a possible D gene is TRBD1 (6 bases). Germline-derived CDR1 and CDR2 are SGHRS and YFSETQ. Trimming left V 1 base short and J 0 bases short, with 19 bases between. CDR3 length: 18 residues. CDR3 amino acids: CASSLSRAGAVMNTEAFF. CDR3 coding DNA: TGCGCCAGCAGCTTGTCCCGCGCAGGGGCAGTTATGAACACTGAAGCTTTCTTT.

This clone was detected a few times. The V call is TRBV5-4, the J call TRBJ1-2; 7 bases are shared with TRBD1. From germline, CDR1 is SGHNT and CDR2 YYREEE (reference sequence). The CDR3 is made up of 15 amino acids. V shed 5 bases, J shed 6 bases, and the junction held 13 bases outside the gene matches. The CDR3, as DNA: TGTGCCAGCAGTCGGACCGGGCCACAGGGGCATGGCTACACCTTC. It codes for CASSRTGPQGHGYTF.

The chain is built from TRBV5-4 and TRBJ1-4; TRBD1 matches at 10 bases. The length of the CDR3 is 16 residues. Trimming removed 4 bases from V and 7 bases from J; junction bases left unmatched: 10. CDR1 and CDR2 (germline): SGHNT, YYREEE (reference sequence). The CDR3 DNA sequence: TGTGCCAGCAGCCAGTTTCCGGGACAGGGGAGTGAAAAACTGTTTTTT. Residues: CASSQFPGQGSEKLFF.

This chain uses TRBV29-1 with TRBJ1-2; D possibly corresponds to TRBD1 (5 bases). V lost 4 bases and J lost 5, with 17 bases in between. This CDR3 is 14 amino acids long. Per the germline V gene, CDR1 is SQVTM and CDR2 is ANQGSEA. Written as DNA, the CDR3 is TGCAGCGTTGCAGGAAGGGGCCGGGGATATGGCTACACCTTC. This sequence encodes CSVAGRGRGYGYTF.

Points on this clone: This CDR3 is also generated by other DNA sequences in the sample. The V gene is TRBV12-3 or TRBV12-4, the J gene TRBJ1-2; D is ambiguous. Trimming stripped 3 bases from V and 4 bases from J, with 3 bases between. CDR3 length equals 11 residues. This CDR3 is CASSLGYGYTF. The CDR3 bases are TGTGCCAGCAGTTTGGGCTATGGCTACACCTTC.

The chain joins TRBV28 to TRBJ2-7; TRBD2 might be the D (6 bases). Trimming removed 6 bases from V and 0 bases from J, with 15 bases in between. Germline V CDR1 and CDR2: MDHEN, SYDVKM. This CDR3 spans 15 amino acids. The CDR3 nucleotides are TGTGCCAGCAGCAGGGAGGTCCATTCCTCCTACGAGCAGTACTTC. Translated: CASSREVHSSYEQYF.

The chain links TRBV19 to TRBJ1-6; 7 nucleotides match TRBD1. The germline V gene encodes CDR1 LNHDA and CDR2 SQIVND (reference sequence). Unmatched junction bases numbered 7, after V lost 3 bases and J lost 8 bases. The CDR3 has 15 amino acids. As DNA, the CDR3 is TGTGCCAGTAGTATTGTTGACAGGGATGATTCACCCCTCCACTTT. Its protein is CASSIVDRDDSPLHF.

V gene TRBV6-2 or TRBV6-3 combines with J gene TRBJ1-1; D remains ambiguous. Germline V gene data show CDR1 as MNHEY and CDR2 as SVGEGT. V lost 6 bases and J lost 11, with 25 bases in between. The CDR3 totals 15 residues. The CDR3 reads CASSPGIRTETSAFF. The CDR3 DNA follows: TGTGCCAGCAGCCCCGGGATTCGGACGGAGACGTCGGCTTTCTTT.

The chain has TRBV6-5 and TRBJ1-2, with 7 bases fitting TRBD1. The CDR3 length is 11 residues. From germline, CDR1 is MNHEY and CDR2 SVGAGI. The CDR3 bases are TGTGTCGCAGGGGGAGAGAGTGGCTACACCTTC. Residues: CVAGGESGYTF.